This T cell receptor beta chain comes out of a study of blood T cell repertoires in COVID-19. Across the study: Collection of acute and convalescent COVID-19 samples took place in the United States, Italy and Spain.

There are 15 residues in the CDR3. Per germline, CDR1 KGHSH and CDR2 LQKENI. V lost 1 base to trimming and J lost 3 bases, with 9 bases between them. Authors' analysis steps: Nucleated cell number was recorded as an estimate derived from reference gene primer amplification. Generated by immunoSEQ multiplex PCR, the TCRdb table keeps only in-frame clones and is missing some. The V and J calls and clone size were taken over from that table, and D and trimming were inferred from the DNA. The table shows 81,000 or so clones, with about 81% occurring only once. What was sequenced was peripheral blood. This clonotype was obtained from a human donor in a cohort sampled during active COVID-19. The genes are TRBV18 and TRBJ2-2, with unresolved D. The CDR3 region is CASSPRRLDTGELFF. In nucleotides, the CDR3 is TGTGCCAGCTCACCACGGCGGCTAGACACCGGGGAGCTGTTTTTT.